The 30 T cell receptor beta chains presented below share a single source sample, sequenced in a study of a mutant IDH1 vaccine in newly diagnosed glioma. Which antigens these TCRs recognize remains unknown. The data were produced by immunoSEQ multiplex PCR, yet TCRdb's version contains in-frame clones alone and is incomplete. The profile shows some 130,000 clones, roughly 78% of them singletons. Time point denoted: week 11, during vaccination. Each dose delivered 300 ug of mutant IDH1 20-mer peptide subcutaneously with imiquimod. Sequenced material: PBMCs, taken from a glioma patient whose treatment included an IDH1 peptide vaccine. The receptor set was obtained from a man aged 35 to 55 with glioma.

The rearrangement links TRBV19 to TRBJ1-2, with TRBD1 as a possible D gene (5 bases). CDR3 length: 13 amino acids. Germline-derived CDR1 and CDR2 are LNHDA and SQIVND (reference sequence). V was shortened by 3 bases and J by 2 bases, with 7 bases between the two germline ends. DNA of the CDR3: TGTGCCAGTAGTATTTGGGGGAACTATGGCTACACCTTC. Translation: CASSIWGNYGYTF.

The chain has TRBV5-4 and TRBJ1-5; tentatively, D is TRBD1 (6 bases). The CDR3 is 14 amino acids. Germline V CDR1 and CDR2: SGHNT, YYREEE (reference sequence). Between the trimmed V and J ends, which lost 2 bases and 2 bases, there was a span of 8 bases. CDR3 residues: CASSLQGGNQPQHF. For the CDR3, the DNA is TGTGCCAGCAGCTTACAGGGAGGCAATCAGCCCCAGCATTTT.

The rearrangement links TRBV29-1 to TRBJ1-2, with D possibly being TRBD1 (5 bases). The CDR3 is made up of 10 amino acids. The ends were cut back, 3 bases at V and 7 bases at J, with 6 bases in the middle. Germline V CDR1 and CDR2: SQVTM, ANQGSEA. The CDR3 loop reads CSVEGGGYTF. The DNA for the CDR3 is TGCAGCGTTGAGGGGGGTGGCTACACCTTC. The complete variable domain, with remaining parts taken from reference TRBV29-1 and TRBJ1-2, reads SAVISQKPSRDICQRGTSLTIQCQVDSQVTMMFWYRQQPGQSLTLIATANQGSEATYESGFVIDKFPISRPNLTFSTLTVSNMSPEDSSIYLCSVEGGGYTFGSGTRLTVV.

The gene calls are TRBV7-8 and TRBJ2-7, with 8 bases identical to TRBD1. Per germline, CDR1 SGHVS and CDR2 FQNEAQ. Losses at the gene ends were 8 bases for V and 1 base for J; bases not matched to a gene: 10. This CDR3 is 15 amino acids long. CDR3 nucleotide sequence: TGTGCCAGCGCACGACCGGGACAGGTTTCCTACGAGCAGTACTTC. It is translated as CASARPGQVSYEQYF.

The chain is built from TRBV7-7 and TRBJ2-2, with 10 bases matching TRBD2. Germline values: CDR1 SSHAT, CDR2 FNYEAQ (reference sequence). CDR3 length: 16 residues. CDR3 nucleotides: TGTGCTACCCCGCTTGAGCGGGAGGGGAACACCGGGGAGCTGTTTTTT. Residues: CATPLEREGNTGELFF.

V usage is TRBV5-4 and J usage is TRBJ2-1; TRBD1 matches at 9 bases. Germline V gene sequence: CDR1 SGHNT, CDR2 YYREEE (reference sequence). With V trimmed by 4 bases and J by 9 bases, 11 bases remained unmatched. CDR3 length: 15 residues. The CDR3 bases are TGTGCCAGCAGCCTCCAGGGACAGGGTGGTAGTGAGCAGTTCTTC. Amino acid sequence: CASSLQGQGGSEQFF.

This chain joins TRBV6-6 and TRBJ2-5; 9 nucleotides align to TRBD1. The DNA end favors TRBJ2-7, so the J call may be wrong. Germline CDR1 is MNHNY and CDR2 is SVGAGI (reference sequence). This CDR3 has 16 amino acids. The CDR3 DNA sequence: TGTGCCAGCAGCCAAACGGGACAGGGCTCCTACTACGAGCAGTACTTC. Translation: CASSQTGQGSYYEQYF.

The rearrangement uses TRBV2 and TRBJ1-1, with D possibly TRBD1 on 5 matching bases. There are 14 residues in the CDR3. V dropped 6 bases and J dropped 0 bases, with 11 bases sitting between them. The germline V gene has CDR1 SNHLY and CDR2 FYNNEI. The CDR3 DNA follows: TGTGCCAGCAGCGGACACTTAATGAACACTGAAGCTTTCTTT. It codes for CASSGHLMNTEAFF.

This clone was picked up one time. The V gene is TRBV25-1, the J gene TRBJ1-2; maybe TRBD1 (5 bases). CDR3 size: 14 residues. The germline gives CDR1 MGHDK, CDR2 SYGVNS. V was cut by 2 bases and J by 6 bases, with 13 bases left in between. Here the CDR3 reads CASSEPHGRDGYTF. The CDR3 DNA reads as TGTGCCAGCAGTGAACCCCATGGCAGGGATGGCTACACCTTC.

This chain connects TRBV7-2 to TRBJ2-3; 8 nucleotides match TRBD1. The CDR3 sequence is 15 residues long. The ends lost 6 bases at V and 6 bases at J; junction bases unmatched: 11. Germline-derived CDR1 and CDR2 are SGHTA and FQGNSA. In DNA form, the CDR3 reads TGTGCCAGCAGTAGCACCACAGGGGGGTCGGATACGCAGTATTTT. This codes for CASSSTTGGSDTQYF.

The V gene is TRBV6-1, the J gene TRBJ2-5, with D perhaps given as TRBD1 or TRBD2 (6 bases each). This CDR3 is built from 14 residues. Trimming took off 8 bases at V and 4 bases at J, with 17 bases between the two ends. Germline V gene lookup returns CDR1 MNHNS and CDR2 SASEGT. The CDR3 region has the DNA TGTGCCAGCGTTACACAGGGAGGCGGAGAGACCCAGTACTTC. Amino acid sequence: CASVTQGGGETQYF.

The chain is built from TRBV7-9 and TRBJ2-3; tentatively, D is TRBD2 (6 bases). V gave up 1 base and J gave up 2 bases, with 10 bases separating them. Germline lookup yields CDR1 SEHNR and CDR2 FQNEAQ (reference sequence). This CDR3 is built from 15 residues. In DNA, the CDR3 is TGTGCCAGCAGCTTAGGCGGGGCTAACACAGATACGCAGTATTTT. This gives the protein CASSLGGANTDTQYF.

The gene calls are TRBV7-8 and TRBJ1-5; TRBD1 might be the D (6 bases). Germline lookup yields CDR1 SGHVS and CDR2 FQNEAQ. V was trimmed by 0 bases and J by 2 bases, leaving 11 bases between them. The length of the CDR3 is 16 residues. CDR3 coding DNA: TGTGCCAGCAGCTTAGCGCCGGCAGGGGGCAATCAGCCCCAGCATTTT. Translation: CASSLAPAGGNQPQHF.

The V gene is TRBV28, the J gene TRBJ2-3; D might be TRBD2 (6 bases). CDR1 MDHEN and CDR2 SYDVKM come from the germline V gene. This CDR3 spans 19 amino acids. Trimming shortened V by 7 bases and J by 4 bases, and 30 bases separated the two germline ends. The CDR3 loop is CASTGRYTRGTSWADTQYF. CDR3 nucleotides: TGTGCCAGCACAGGGAGGTATACTCGGGGCACAAGTTGGGCAGATACGCAGTATTTT.

The chain uses TRBV30 and TRBJ2-1; D is unclear. Trimming cost V 0 bases and J 8 bases, with 20 bases left between them. This CDR3 is built from 16 residues. CDR1 GTSNPN and CDR2 SVGIG come from the germline V gene (reference sequence). The CDR3 loop reads CAWSVGPDPIWDEQFF. The CDR3 DNA is TGTGCCTGGAGTGTTGGGCCGGACCCTATATGGGATGAGCAGTTCTTC. The whole variable domain, filled in from reference TRBV30 and TRBJ2-1, reads SQTIHQWPATLVQPVGSPLSLECTVEGTSNPNLYWYRQAAGRGLQLLFYSVGIGQISSEVPQNLSASRPQDRQFILSSKKLLLSDSGFYLCAWSVGPDPIWDEQFFGPGTRLTVL.

V gene TRBV4-3 combines with J gene TRBJ2-7, with D possibly being TRBD2 (5 bases). This CDR3 has 13 residues. Germline CDR1 LGHNA, CDR2 YSLEER. V was pared by 2 bases and J by 2 bases, with 7 bases between. CDR3 protein: CASSQTLAYEQYF. DNA for the CDR3: TGCGCCAGCAGCCAAACACTAGCCTACGAGCAGTACTTC.

The genes are TRBV28 and TRBJ2-7; TRBD2 matches 7 bases. Germline-derived CDR1 and CDR2 are MDHEN and SYDVKM. The CDR3 sequence is 16 residues long. J was trimmed by 1 base and V by 2 bases; bases with no gene match: 8. CDR3: CASSLIGRDLSYEQYF. The DNA of the CDR3 is TGTGCCAGCAGTTTAATAGGGAGGGACTTGTCCTACGAGCAGTACTTC.

This clone was counted once. This chain uses TRBV19 with TRBJ2-1; 7 bases are a match to TRBD2. The trim removed 7 bases at V and 6 bases at J, leaving 18 bases unmatched. The CDR3 extends over 17 amino acids. CDR1 and CDR2 (germline): LNHDA, SQIVND (reference sequence). CDR3 amino acids: CASTILGGTIGSNEQFF. The CDR3 region has the DNA TGTGCCAGTACCATCCTGGGGGGGACTATAGGTTCCAATGAGCAGTTCTTC. The complete variable domain, with remaining parts taken from reference TRBV19 and TRBJ2-1, reads DGGITQSPKYLFRKEGQNVTLSCEQNLNHDAMYWYRQDPGQGLRLIYYSQIVNDFQKGDIAEGYSVSREKKESFPLTVTSAQKNPTAFYLCASTILGGTIGSNEQFFGPGTRLTVL.

The chain has TRBV21-1 and TRBJ1-2; the table calls TRBD1, which could not be checked here. TRBV21-1 is assigned pseudogene status. This CDR3 is built from 14 residues. The CDR3 DNA reads as TGTGCCAGCAGCAAACCGGCAGGGCGCTATGGCTACACCTTC. Its translation is CASSKPAGRYGYTF.

J is TRBJ2-7 and V is TRBV7-2; 9 bases fit TRBD2. Germline V lookup: CDR1 SGHTA, CDR2 FQGNSA. CDR3 length: 13 residues. The V gene end was trimmed by 10 bases and the J gene end by 1 base; junction bases not matched to a gene: 5. The CDR3 nucleotides are TGTGCCACTGGACTAGCGTCATCCTACGAGCAGTACTTC. Encoded protein: CATGLASSYEQYF.

The chain uses TRBV7-8 and TRBJ2-2; 16 nucleotides line up with TRBD2. The CDR3 runs to 16 residues. V trimming: 5 bases; J trimming: 6 bases; junction bases outside the gene matches: 3. The germline gives CDR1 SGHVS, CDR2 FQNEAQ. CDR3 in amino acids: CASSPGLAGGPGELFF. The CDR3 region has the DNA TGTGCCAGCAGCCCGGGACTAGCGGGGGGGCCCGGGGAGCTGTTTTTT.

The rearrangement links TRBV4-3 to TRBJ2-4; the D is unclear. The CDR3 totals 15 residues. Trimming took off 4 bases at V and 2 bases at J, with 12 bases between the two ends. Germline V lookup: CDR1 LGHNA, CDR2 YSLEER. As DNA, the CDR3 is TGCGCCAGCAGCCTAGGGTACGCGACCAAAAACATTCAGTACTTC. This translates into CASSLGYATKNIQYF.

This clone is a singleton in its sample. The V and J genes are TRBV4-3 and TRBJ1-1; D is uncertain. This CDR3 is 17 amino acids long. Germline V gives CDR1 LGHNA, CDR2 YSLEER. With 0 bases removed from V and 0 bases from J, the gap between germline ends came to 14 bases. DNA for the CDR3: TGCGCCAGCAGCCAAGATCGGGCTGGGCCACTGAACACTGAAGCTTTCTTT. It codes for CASSQDRAGPLNTEAFF.

V usage is TRBV18 and J usage is TRBJ1-2; D is uncertain. V lost 3 bases and J lost 0, with 8 bases in between. Germline CDR1 KGHSH, CDR2 LQKENI. This CDR3 is 14 amino acids long. The CDR3 region has the DNA TGTGCCAGCTCACCCGAGGAAGCTAACTATGGCTACACCTTC. This gives the protein CASSPEEANYGYTF.

The chain joins TRBV18 to TRBJ2-6; D uncertain. The CDR3 length is 17 residues. V dropped 2 bases and J dropped 0 bases, with 11 bases sitting between them. Germline lookup yields CDR1 KGHSH and CDR2 LQKENI. The CDR3 sequence is CASSPTELLSGANVLTF. The CDR3 nucleotides read TGTGCCAGCTCACCAACGGAACTCCTCTCTGGGGCCAACGTCCTGACTTTC.

V and J are TRBV6-4 and TRBJ2-7, with D perhaps given as TRBD1 or TRBD2 (5 bases each). CDR1 is MRHNA and CDR2 is SNTAGT in the germline V gene. CDR3 length equals 14 residues. V lost 8 bases to trimming and J lost 1 base, with 15 bases between them. This CDR3 reads CASARDVGSYEQYF. CDR3 coding DNA: TGTGCCAGCGCCCGGGACGTCGGATCCTACGAGCAGTACTTC.

This chain connects TRBV11-3 to TRBJ2-3; 9 bases are a match to TRBD2. V lost 5 bases and J lost 0; bases outside the gene matches: 6. Per the germline V gene, CDR1 is SGHNT and CDR2 is YENEEA. This CDR3 is built from 16 residues. CDR3 in DNA: TGTGCCAGCAGCAAGTCGACTAGCGGAAGCACAGATACGCAGTATTTT. The encoded protein is CASSKSTSGSTDTQYF.

The chain combines TRBV6-5 with TRBJ2-5, with a weak D call TRBD2 (7 bases). The germline V gene encodes CDR1 MNHEY and CDR2 SVGAGI. V lost 5 bases and J 9 bases, leaving 16 bases between the germline ends. CDR3 size: 13 residues. CDR3 coding DNA: TGTGCCAGCAGTACAACAGGGAGGGAGCCCCAGTACTTC. It is translated as CASSTTGREPQYF.

The CDR3 region has the DNA TGTGCCAGTAGTACGGGACTAGCGGTTTGGGATGAGCAGTTCTTC. This translates into CASSTGLAVWDEQFF. This sequence joins TRBV19 and TRBJ2-1; 11 positions agree with TRBD2. Germline values: CDR1 LNHDA, CDR2 SQIVND (reference sequence). This CDR3 spans 15 amino acids. With V trimmed by 4 bases and J by 8 bases, 7 bases remained unmatched.

This clone was observed a handful of times. The rearrangement uses TRBV25-1 and TRBJ1-5; the D gene is possibly TRBD1 (5 bases). The CDR3 spans 15 residues. The germline V gene has CDR1 MGHDK and CDR2 SYGVNS. V dropped 10 bases and J dropped 7 bases, with 23 bases sitting between them. CDR3 sequence reads: CAIWHREGPLQPQHF. The CDR3 DNA is TGTGCCATTTGGCATCGCGAGGGGCCCTTACAGCCCCAGCATTTT.